A selection of T cell receptor beta chains follows, all from one sample in a study of radiotherapy plus CTLA-4 blockade in lung cancer. Libraries were prepared by immunoSEQ multiplex PCR; TCRdb keeps only in-frame clonotypes and omits some of them. The sample includes 45,000 to 75,000 clones, 77% of them seen just once. The source material was peripheral blood, sampled from a patient treated with radiotherapy plus ipilimumab. Receptors were obtained from a human donor with non-small cell lung cancer who had a partial response to radiotherapy plus ipilimumab. Both conserved end residues are part of each CDR3. The D gene is left open where the match is weak. Some rows mark clone size as missing; the rest say once, few, many or name a class of expanded clone.

-,TRBV30,TRBJ1-5,-,CAWSADSSNQPQHF,TGTGCCTGGAGTGCCGACAGTAGCAATCAGCCCCAGCATTTT
-,TRBV6-6,TRBJ2-1,-,CASSYRGPSYNEQFF,TGTGCCAGCAGTTACCGGGGTCCCTCCTACAATGAGCAGTTCTTC
TRBD1,TRBV7-9,TRBJ2-7,-,CASSLAGQNYEQYF,TGTGCCAGCAGCTTAGCGGGACAGAACTACGAGCAGTACTTC
-,TRBV25-1,TRBJ2-2,-,CASSHPNTGELFF,TGTGCCAGCAGTCATCCGAACACCGGGGAGCTGTTTTTT
-,TRBV19,TRBJ2-3,few,CASTRGRSTDTQYF,TGTGCCAGTACACGGGGGAGGAGCACAGATACGCAGTATTTT
TRBD2,TRBV5-1,TRBJ2-5,-,CASSLQAGGEKTQYF,TGCGCCAGCAGCTTGCAAGCGGGGGGCGAAAAGACCCAGTACTTC
TRBD2,TRBV7-2,TRBJ2-3,-,CASSFPNGGTDTQYF,TGTGCCAGCAGCTTCCCTAACGGGGGGACAGATACGCAGTATTTT
-,TRBV5-4,TRBJ2-1,-,CASSFDSDNEQFF,TGTGCCAGCAGCTTTGACAGCGACAATGAGCAGTTCTTC
-,TRBV29-1,TRBJ2-1,-,CSVEPHGGSYNEQFF,TGCAGCGTTGAGCCTCACGGGGGCTCCTACAATGAGCAGTTCTTC
-,TRBV5-6,TRBJ2-7,-,CASSFGEVIYEQYF,TGTGCCAGCAGCTTCGGGGAGGTGATCTACGAGCAGTACTTC
TRBD1,TRBV5-1,TRBJ2-3,-,CASSRDRAADTQYF,TGCGCCAGCAGCCGGGACAGGGCCGCAGATACGCAGTATTTT
-,TRBV5-6,TRBJ1-1,-,CASSLDRDDEVAEAFF,TGTGCCAGCAGCTTGGACAGGGACGATGAAGTGGCTGAAGCTTTCTTT
-,TRBV29-1,TRBJ2-5,-,CSVARGEETQYF,TGCAGCGTTGCCAGGGGCGAAGAGACCCAGTACTTC
-,TRBV5-6,TRBJ1-2,few,CASSLVNSYGYTF,TGTGCCAGCAGCTTGGTGAACAGCTATGGCTACACCTTC
-,TRBV6-6,TRBJ2-1,-,CASSPTLGLFF,TGTGCCAGCAGTCCGACTCTGGGGCTGTTCTTC
-,TRBV14,TRBJ1-1,few,CASSQGRRGAFF,TGTGCCAGCAGCCAGGGTAGGAGGGGAGCTTTCTTT
TRBD1,TRBV5-1,TRBJ1-1,once,CASSLRTGMNTEAFF,TGCGCCAGCAGCTTGCGGACAGGGATGAACACTGAAGCTTTCTTT
TRBD1,TRBV2,TRBJ1-6,few,CASSADRAYNSPLHF,TGTGCCAGCAGTGCGGACAGGGCGTATAATTCACCCCTCCACTTT
TRBD1,TRBV6-5,TRBJ2-4,-,CASSRDRGTKNIQYF,TGTGCCAGCAGCCGAGACAGGGGAACCAAAAACATTCAGTACTTC
-,TRBV28,TRBJ2-4,-,CASSLPGNIAKNIQYF,TGTGCCAGCAGTTTGCCGGGAAACATAGCCAAAAACATTCAGTACTTC
-,TRBV7-9,TRBJ1-4,-,CASSRFPGSRVF,TGTGCCAGCAGCAGATTTCCGGGTTCTCGGGTTTTT
TRBD2,TRBV7-2,TRBJ2-1,-,CASSSGLAGINEQFF,TGTGCCAGCAGCTCCGGACTAGCGGGTATCAATGAGCAGTTCTTC
-,TRBV7-9,TRBJ2-2,few,CASSGGGTNTGELFF,TGTGCCAGCAGTGGGGGGGGCACGAACACCGGGGAGCTGTTTTTT
-,TRBV4-3,TRBJ1-4,-,CASSQEAEGEKLFF,TGCGCCAGCAGCCAAGAAGCAGAGGGTGAAAAACTGTTTTTT
TRBD2,TRBV5-8,TRBJ2-5,-,CASSSRNRLAGQETQYF,TGTGCCAGCAGCTCTCGAAATAGACTAGCGGGGCAAGAGACCCAGTACTTC
-,TRBV28,TRBJ1-2,-,CASRTGTNYGYTF,TGTGCCAGCCGCACAGGGACTAACTATGGCTACACCTTC
-,TRBV7-2,TRBJ1-5,-,CASSLEGVGRFNQPQHF,TGTGCCAGCAGCTTAGAGGGTGTGGGGCGGTTCAATCAGCCCCAGCATTTT
-,TRBV19,TRBJ2-7,-,CASSGGTGSYEQYF,TGTGCCAGTAGCGGGGGGACAGGTTCCTACGAGCAGTACTTC
-,TRBV5-1,TRBJ2-1,few,CASSRVGSGSGEQFF,TGCGCCAGCAGCAGGGTTGGGTCAGGGTCCGGTGAGCAGTTCTTC
TRBD2,TRBV5-4,TRBJ2-3,-,CASSLISGGYTDTQYF,TGTGCCAGCAGCTTGATCAGCGGGGGCTACACAGATACGCAGTATTTT
TRBD2,TRBV5-1,TRBJ2-7,-,CASSGRLAGLTYEQYF,TGCGCCAGCAGCGGCAGACTAGCGGGGCTAACCTACGAGCAGTACTTC
TRBD1,TRBV6-5,TRBJ1-2,-,CASSSGTGGYGYTF,TGTGCCAGCAGTTCCGGGACAGGGGGATATGGCTACACCTTC
-,TRBV2,TRBJ1-5,-,CASSGGQPQHF,TGTGCCAGCAGTGGAGGACAGCCCCAGCATTTT
-,TRBV7-3,TRBJ1-1,-,CASSLKGGTQNTEAFF,TGTGCCAGCAGCTTAAAGGGGGGGACTCAGAACACTGAAGCTTTCTTT
TRBD1,TRBV5-4,TRBJ1-2,-,CASSLEQGAFYGYTF,TGTGCCAGCAGCTTGGAACAGGGGGCGTTCTATGGCTACACCTTC
TRBD1,TRBV11-2,TRBJ2-5,-,CASSSYRGYETQYF,TGTGCCAGCAGCTCGTACAGGGGTTATGAGACCCAGTACTTC
-,TRBV19,TRBJ2-7,-,CASSIKQGLSYEQYF,TGTGCCAGTAGTATAAAACAGGGCCTTAGTTACGAGCAGTACTTC
TRBD1,TRBV7-2,TRBJ2-6,once,CASSPRQGFGANVLTF,TGTGCCAGCAGCCCGCGACAGGGTTTTGGGGCCAACGTCCTGACTTTC
-,TRBV29-1,TRBJ1-1,-,CSVEQGRGTEAFF,TGCAGCGTTGAGCAGGGGAGAGGCACTGAAGCTTTCTTT
TRBD2,TRBV7-2,TRBJ2-5,-,CASSPLWAGGQETQYF,TGTGCCAGCAGCCCACTTTGGGCGGGGGGGCAAGAGACCCAGTACTTC
TRBD1,TRBV14,TRBJ2-1,-,CASSPYRGGEVYNEQFF,TGTGCCAGCAGCCCATATAGAGGGGGCGAAGTATACAATGAGCAGTTCTTC
-,TRBV28,TRBJ2-5,-,CASSGETQYF,TGTGCCAGCTCCGGGGAGACCCAGTACTTC
TRBD1,TRBV4-1,TRBJ2-7,-,CASSQTGTVYEQYF,TGCGCCAGCAGCCAAACTGGGACAGTCTACGAGCAGTACTTC
-,TRBV7-2,TRBJ2-7,-,CASSPPFPYEQYF,TGTGCCAGCAGCCCCCCCTTTCCCTACGAGCAGTACTTC
TRBD2,TRBV19,TRBJ2-1,-,CASSIGGAGDEQFF,TGTGCCAGTAGTATCGGGGGGGCAGGGGATGAGCAGTTCTTC
-,TRBV29-1,TRBJ2-7,-,CSVESWSASETYEQYF,TGCAGCGTTGAAAGCTGGTCGGCTAGCGAGACCTACGAGCAGTACTTC
TRBD2,TRBV11-2,TRBJ2-3,-,CASSLVSSGAHTQYF,TGTGCCAGCAGCTTAGTGTCTAGCGGGGCACATACGCAGTATTTT
-,TRBV6-5,TRBJ1-5,-,CASRAGSNQPQHF,TGTGCCAGCAGGGCAGGGAGCAATCAGCCCCAGCATTTT
-,TRBV7-9,TRBJ2-7,-,CASSLVAYEQYF,TGTGCCAGCAGCTTAGTCGCCTACGAGCAGTACTTC
TRBD1,TRBV6-1,TRBJ1-4,-,CASSETGGHEKLFF,TGTGCCAGCAGTGAAACAGGGGGCCACGAAAAACTGTTTTTT